The source of this T cell receptor (beta chain) is a study of early stage breast cancer tumors. Here immunoSEQ multiplex PCR was the method, and the copy in TCRdb shows in-frame clones only, minus some. Of 9,500 to 10,000 clones in the sample, 64% were seen once. This clone showed up just once. This sequence originates from a person aged 55-75 years with breast cancer. Sequencing used breast tumor tissue.

The DNA of the CDR3 is TGTGCCAGTAGTTTGGCCTCCGGGGGGACCAAAAACATTCAGTACTTC. Translated, it gives CASSLASGGTKNIQYF. The V call is TRBV19, the J call TRBJ2-4, with TRBD2 identical over 7 bases. V lost 5 bases to trimming and J lost 2 bases; unmatched junction nucleotides: 9. The CDR3 loop spans 16 amino acids. Germline V gives CDR1 LNHDA, CDR2 SQIVND (reference sequence).